This TCR beta chain was identified during a study of chemoradiotherapy in HPV16-positive cancers. Study-level results: In HPV16-positive patients, HPV-responsive T-cell expansion tracked better recurrence-free survival. Non-HPV-specific T cells did not expand in tumors during treatment, whereas candidate HPV-specific clones and E7-related motifs did.

TCRdb's copy holds only in-frame clones and misses some; the assay was immunoSEQ multiplex PCR. Here the sample spans around 15,000 clones, roughly 79% being singletons. This clone came up a few times. Its antigen is still unknown. Distinct nucleotide sequences in the sample also encode this CDR3. Samples were taken several times over chemoradiotherapy. Collection took place from a patient who underwent chemoradiotherapy. This TCR was sampled from a human donor with HPV-associated anogenital cancer.

CDR3 sequence reads: CASSILWGDSNQPQHF. The CDR3 DNA follows: TGTGCCAGTAGTATACTATGGGGCGATAGCAATCAGCCCCAGCATTTT. This chain connects TRBV19 to TRBJ1-5, with D possibly matching TRBD1 (5 bases). The V and J ends lost 2 bases and 0 bases respectively, with 11 bases between them. Looked up from germline, CDR1 is LNHDA and CDR2 is SQIVND (reference sequence). The CDR3 runs 16 residues. Looking up the rest from reference TRBV19 and TRBJ1-5 gives the full variable domain: DGGITQSPKYLFRKEGQNVTLSCEQNLNHDAMYWYRQDPGQGLRLIYYSQIVNDFQKGDIAEGYSVSREKKESFPLTVTSAQKNPTAFYLCASSILWGDSNQPQHFGDGTRLSIL.